This T cell receptor beta chain was sequenced for a study of blood T cells in healthy people across ages. A second PCR, run for about 7 to 11 cycles, used a sample-barcoded 5' primer plus a J-beta primer mix. TCRdb re-derived calls from the 5' RACE reads in MiXCR, one entry per CDR3 protein. The sample includes about 970,000 distinct CDR3 sequences, roughly half of them seen just once. The CDR3 spans 13 residues. With 7 bases clipped from V and 5 bases from J, the junction kept 5 bases outside the gene matches. Isolated PBMCs totaled at least 7 million in each sample. Turning to this clonotype: Its antigen is undetermined.

Findings and caveats of the study: Not knowing donor CMV status may have confounded expanded clonotype changes. Strongly correlated with naive T cell percentage was TCR beta diversity. Comparison with aged donors showed that long-lived donors had more naive CD4+ cells and higher diversity.

Sequenced: blood. The clonotype was recovered from a woman between 55 and 75 years old in good health. The chain is built from TRBV12-3 or TRBV12-4 and TRBJ2-5, with TRBD2 matching over 9 bases. For the CDR3, the DNA is TGTGCCAGCATTTTTAGCGGGAGTGAGACCCAGTACTTC. Translating gives CASIFSGSETQYF.